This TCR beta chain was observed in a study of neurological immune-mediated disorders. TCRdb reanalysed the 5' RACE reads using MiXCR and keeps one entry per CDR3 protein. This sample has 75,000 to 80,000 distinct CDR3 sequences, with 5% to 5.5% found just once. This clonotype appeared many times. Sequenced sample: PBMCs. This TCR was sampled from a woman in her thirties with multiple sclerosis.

The CDR3: CASTAGGGETQYF. The CDR3 region has the DNA TGTGCCAGCACAGCGGGGGGGGGAGAGACCCAGTACTTC. This sequence joins TRBV28 and TRBJ2-5; 10 bases are a match to TRBD2. CDR3 size: 13 residues. The junction had 3 bases not matched to a gene; V was cut back by 7 bases and J by 4 bases. Germline CDR1 reads MDHEN; CDR2 reads SYDVKM. Complete variable domain (other parts from reference TRBV28 and TRBJ2-5): DVKVTQSSRYLVKRTGEKVFLECVQDMDHENMFWYRQDPGLGLRLIYFSYDVKMKEKGDIPEGYSVSREKKERFSLILESASTNQTSMYLCASTAGGGETQYFGPGTRLLVL.